These 13 T cell receptor beta chains originate from one sample sequenced in a study of OX40 agonist ivuxolimab in advanced cancers. TCRdb's table, derived via immunoSEQ multiplex PCR, lists solely in-frame clones and lacks some. The sample yields about 49,000 clones, 84% seen once. This specimen was CD4+ or CD8+ T cells sorted from blood, taken in a trial of the OX40 agonist ivuxolimab. The receptors here all came from an adult with an advanced solid tumor such as melanoma, head and neck, liver or kidney cancer.

The genes are TRBV1 and TRBJ2-4; TRBD1 is the table's D call, not checked against the DNA. TRBV1 counts as a pseudogene. There are 14 residues in the CDR3. This CDR3 reads CTSSQDLRFDIQYF. CDR3 DNA: TGCACCAGCAGCCAAGATCTCAGGTTTGACATTCAGTACTTC.

This chain joins TRBV5-1 and TRBJ1-4; unclear D gene. V was pared by 0 bases and J by 10 bases, with 19 bases between. Looked up from germline, CDR1 is SGHRS and CDR2 is YFSETQ. The CDR3 has 16 residues. The CDR3 region is CASSLVGRTDSGKLFF. The CDR3 DNA reads TGCGCCAGCAGCTTGGTCGGGCGGACCGACTCTGGAAAACTGTTTTTT.

This chain links TRBV19 with TRBJ2-1; TRBD2 aligns across 8 bases. The CDR3 runs 15 residues. Germline V gene lookup returns CDR1 LNHDA and CDR2 SQIVND (reference sequence). The V segment lost 4 bases and the J segment 2 bases; nucleotides outside the gene matches: 4. The CDR3, as DNA: TGTGCCAGTAGTACTCCGGGACTAGCCTACAATGAGCAGTTCTTC. Its translation is CASSTPGLAYNEQFF.

The V and J genes are TRBV28 and TRBJ1-1; D is undetermined. This CDR3 is 13 amino acids long. CDR1 and CDR2 from the germline V gene are MDHEN and SYDVKM. V was trimmed by 2 bases and J by 11 bases, leaving 15 bases between them. The CDR3 here is CASSLPMRGSAFF. The CDR3 DNA reads as TGTGCCAGCAGTTTACCTATGCGGGGTTCGGCTTTCTTT.

J is TRBJ1-3 and V is TRBV19; perhaps TRBD1 as D (5 bases). CDR3 length equals 15 residues. The germline V gene encodes CDR1 LNHDA and CDR2 SQIVND (reference sequence). V was trimmed by 6 bases and J by 0 bases, leaving 12 bases between them. DNA of the CDR3: TGTGCCAGTAGGAACCTGACAGTCTCTGGAAACACCATATATTTT. Protein product: CASRNLTVSGNTIYF.

The V and J genes are TRBV30 and TRBJ1-5; 10 bases are shared with TRBD1. The CDR3 is 13 amino acids. Germline V gene lookup returns CDR1 GTSNPN and CDR2 SVGIG (reference sequence). The junction had 1 base not matched to a gene; V was cut back by 2 bases and J by 6 bases. The CDR3 sequence is CAWSRTGGQPQHF. CDR3 sequence (DNA): TGTGCCTGGAGTCGGACAGGGGGTCAGCCCCAGCATTTT.

Only a few counts were recorded for this clone. The identical CDR3 is also encoded by other nucleotide sequences in the sample. This chain joins TRBV2 and TRBJ1-3; tentative D call: TRBD1 (6 bases). This CDR3 is 14 amino acids long. The V end lost 3 bases, the J end lost 2 bases, and 8 bases lay between the germline ends. CDR1 and CDR2 (germline): SNHLY, FYNNEI. The CDR3 protein is CASSDPGAGNTIYF. Here the CDR3 DNA reads TGTGCCAGCAGTGACCCAGGGGCTGGAAACACCATATATTTT. The variable domain in full, completed from reference TRBV2 and TRBJ1-3, reads EPEVTQTPSHQVTQMGQEVILRCVPISNHLYFYWYRQILGQKVEFLVSFYNNEISEKSEIFDDQFSVERPDGSNFTLKIRSTKLEDSAMYFCASSDPGAGNTIYFGEGSWLTVV.

The chain employs TRBV5-1 and TRBJ2-5; D is unresolved. Trimming removed 1 base from V and 2 bases from J, with 9 bases in between. The CDR3 totals 14 residues. Germline loops: CDR1 SGHRS, CDR2 YFSETQ. CDR3 in DNA: TGCGCCAGCAGCTTGAATACAAGACAAGAGACCCAGTACTTC. This codes for CASSLNTRQETQYF.

The V gene is TRBV28, the J gene TRBJ2-2; the D gene is possibly TRBD2 (5 bases). Germline CDR1 MDHEN, CDR2 SYDVKM. This CDR3 is 14 amino acids long. With 8 bases removed from V and 1 base from J, the gap between germline ends came to 11 bases. The CDR3 sequence: CASGQRRNTGELFF. For the CDR3, the DNA is TGTGCCAGCGGTCAGCGGCGGAACACCGGGGAGCTGTTTTTT.

V is TRBV2 and J is TRBJ1-4; D might be TRBD1 (5 bases). CDR3 length: 15 residues. Trimming shortened V by 4 bases and J by 3 bases, and 12 bases separated the two germline ends. Germline CDR1 SNHLY, CDR2 FYNNEI. The CDR3 reads CASSVQGGPNEKLFF. CDR3 DNA: TGTGCCAGCAGTGTGCAGGGAGGCCCTAATGAAAAACTGTTTTTT.

This clone was found once. The chain joins TRBV9 to TRBJ2-7, with 7 bases aligning to TRBD2. Trimming took 0 bases from V and 6 from J; bases not matched to a gene: 12. This CDR3 spans 16 amino acids. The germline V gene encodes CDR1 SGDLS and CDR2 YYNGEE. The CDR3 loop is CASSVEPSTSAREQYF. The CDR3 region has the DNA TGTGCCAGCAGCGTAGAACCCTCCACTAGCGCCCGCGAGCAGTACTTC.

Remarks on this clone: The junction departs from germline at one end; a sequencing error may be responsible. Other DNA sequences in the sample encode the same CDR3. V gene TRBV15 combines with J gene TRBJ2-1; D not certain. This CDR3 region has 13 residues. Germline CDR1 and CDR2: LNHNV and YYDKDF (reference sequence). For the CDR3, the DNA is TGTGCCACCAGTAGAGATTACACCAATGAGCAGTTCTTC. Translation: CATSRDYTNEQFF.

The chain carries TRBV19 and TRBJ2-1; D assignment may be TRBD1 or TRBD2 (6 bases each). Deletions cut 4 bases from V and 0 bases from J, with 10 bases between. Germline V gene lookup returns CDR1 LNHDA and CDR2 SQIVND (reference sequence). The CDR3 runs 15 residues. CDR3 protein: CASSKGGRSYNEQFF. The DNA for the CDR3 is TGTGCCAGTAGTAAGGGGGGACGCTCCTACAATGAGCAGTTCTTC. The variable domain in full, with the rest retrieved from reference TRBV19 and TRBJ2-1, is DGGITQSPKYLFRKEGQNVTLSCEQNLNHDAMYWYRQDPGQGLRLIYYSQIVNDFQKGDIAEGYSVSREKKESFPLTVTSAQKNPTAFYLCASSKGGRSYNEQFFGPGTRLTVL.